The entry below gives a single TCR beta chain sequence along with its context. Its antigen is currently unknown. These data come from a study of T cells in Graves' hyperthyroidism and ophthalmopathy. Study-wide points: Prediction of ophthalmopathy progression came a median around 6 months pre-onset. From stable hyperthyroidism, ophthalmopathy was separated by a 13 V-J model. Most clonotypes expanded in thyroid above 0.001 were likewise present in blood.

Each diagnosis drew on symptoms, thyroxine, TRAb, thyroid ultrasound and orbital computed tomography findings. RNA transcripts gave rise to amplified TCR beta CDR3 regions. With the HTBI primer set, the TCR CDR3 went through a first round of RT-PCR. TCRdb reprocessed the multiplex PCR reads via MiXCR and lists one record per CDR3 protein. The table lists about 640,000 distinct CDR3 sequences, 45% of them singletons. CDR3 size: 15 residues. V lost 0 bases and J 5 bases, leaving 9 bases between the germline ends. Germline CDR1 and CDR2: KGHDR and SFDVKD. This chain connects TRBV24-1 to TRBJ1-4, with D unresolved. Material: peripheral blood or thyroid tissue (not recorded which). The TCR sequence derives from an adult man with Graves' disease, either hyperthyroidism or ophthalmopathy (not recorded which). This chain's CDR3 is CATSDLWGSNEKLFF. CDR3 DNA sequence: TGTGCCACCAGTGATTTGTGGGGATCAAATGAAAAACTGTTTTTT.